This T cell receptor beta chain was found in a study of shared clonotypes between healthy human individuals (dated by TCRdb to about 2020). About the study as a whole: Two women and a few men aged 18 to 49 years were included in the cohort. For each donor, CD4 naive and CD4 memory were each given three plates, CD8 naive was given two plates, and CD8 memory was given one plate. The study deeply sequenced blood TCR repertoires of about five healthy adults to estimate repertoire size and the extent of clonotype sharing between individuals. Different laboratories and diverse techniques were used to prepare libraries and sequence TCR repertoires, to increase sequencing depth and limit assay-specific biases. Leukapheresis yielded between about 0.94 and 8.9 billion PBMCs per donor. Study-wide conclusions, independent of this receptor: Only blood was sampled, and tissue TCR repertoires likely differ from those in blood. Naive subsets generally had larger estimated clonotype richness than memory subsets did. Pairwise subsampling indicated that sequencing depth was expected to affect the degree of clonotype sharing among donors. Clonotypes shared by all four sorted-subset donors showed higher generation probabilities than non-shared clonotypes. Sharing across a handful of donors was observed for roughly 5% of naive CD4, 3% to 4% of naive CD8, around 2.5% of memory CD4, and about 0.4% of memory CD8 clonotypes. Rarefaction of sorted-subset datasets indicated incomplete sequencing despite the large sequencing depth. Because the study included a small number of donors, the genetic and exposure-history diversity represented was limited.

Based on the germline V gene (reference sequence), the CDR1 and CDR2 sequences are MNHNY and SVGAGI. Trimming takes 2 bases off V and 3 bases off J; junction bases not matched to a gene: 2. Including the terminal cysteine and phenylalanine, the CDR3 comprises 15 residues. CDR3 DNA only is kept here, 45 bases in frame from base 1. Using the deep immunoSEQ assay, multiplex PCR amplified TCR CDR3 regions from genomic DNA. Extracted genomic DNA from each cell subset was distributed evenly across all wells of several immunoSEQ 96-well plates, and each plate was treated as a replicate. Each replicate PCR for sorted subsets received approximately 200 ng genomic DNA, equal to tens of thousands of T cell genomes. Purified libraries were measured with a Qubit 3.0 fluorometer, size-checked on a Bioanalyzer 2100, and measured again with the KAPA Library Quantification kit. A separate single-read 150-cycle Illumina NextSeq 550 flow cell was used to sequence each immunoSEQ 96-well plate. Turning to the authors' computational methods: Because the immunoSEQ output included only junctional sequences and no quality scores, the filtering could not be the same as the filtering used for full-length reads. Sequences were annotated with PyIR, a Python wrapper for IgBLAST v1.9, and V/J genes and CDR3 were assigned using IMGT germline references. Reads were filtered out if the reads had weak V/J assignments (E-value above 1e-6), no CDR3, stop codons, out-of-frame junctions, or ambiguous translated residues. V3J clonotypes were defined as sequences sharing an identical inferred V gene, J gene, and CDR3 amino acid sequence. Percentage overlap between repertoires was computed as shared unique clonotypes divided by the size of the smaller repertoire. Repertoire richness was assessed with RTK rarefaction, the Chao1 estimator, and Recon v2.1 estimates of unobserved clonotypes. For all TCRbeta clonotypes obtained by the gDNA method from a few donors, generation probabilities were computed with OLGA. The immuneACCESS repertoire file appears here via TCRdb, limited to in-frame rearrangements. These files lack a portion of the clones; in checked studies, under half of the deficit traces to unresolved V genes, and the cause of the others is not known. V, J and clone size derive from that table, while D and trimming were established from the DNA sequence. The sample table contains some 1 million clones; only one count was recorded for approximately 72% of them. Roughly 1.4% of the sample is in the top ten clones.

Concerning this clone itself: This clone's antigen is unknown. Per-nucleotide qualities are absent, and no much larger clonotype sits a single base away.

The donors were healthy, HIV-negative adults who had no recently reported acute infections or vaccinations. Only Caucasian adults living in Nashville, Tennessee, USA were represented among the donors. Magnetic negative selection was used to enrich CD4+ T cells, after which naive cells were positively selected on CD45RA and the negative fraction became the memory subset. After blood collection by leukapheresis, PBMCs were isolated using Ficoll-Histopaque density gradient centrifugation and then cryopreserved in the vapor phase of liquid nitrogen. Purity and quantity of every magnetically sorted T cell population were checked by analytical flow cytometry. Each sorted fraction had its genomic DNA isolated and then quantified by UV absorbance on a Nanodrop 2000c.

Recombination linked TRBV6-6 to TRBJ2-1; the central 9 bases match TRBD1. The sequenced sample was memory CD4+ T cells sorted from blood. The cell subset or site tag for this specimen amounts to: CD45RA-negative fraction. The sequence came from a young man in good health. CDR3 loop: CASSYEGQGYNEQFF. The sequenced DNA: TGTGCCAGCAGTTACGAGGGACAGGGCTACAATGAGCAGTTCTTC.